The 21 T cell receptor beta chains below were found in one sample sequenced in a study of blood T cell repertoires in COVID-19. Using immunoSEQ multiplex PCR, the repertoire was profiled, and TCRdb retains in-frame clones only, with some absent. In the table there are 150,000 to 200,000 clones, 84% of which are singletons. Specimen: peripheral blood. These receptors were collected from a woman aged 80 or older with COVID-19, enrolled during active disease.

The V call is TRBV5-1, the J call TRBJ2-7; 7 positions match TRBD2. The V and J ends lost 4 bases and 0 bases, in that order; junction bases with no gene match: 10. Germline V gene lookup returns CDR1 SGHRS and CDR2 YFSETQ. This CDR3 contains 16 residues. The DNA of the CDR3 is TGCGCCAGCAGCCCCATTTCCGGGGGGTACTCCTACGAGCAGTACTTC. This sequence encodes CASSPISGGYSYEQYF.

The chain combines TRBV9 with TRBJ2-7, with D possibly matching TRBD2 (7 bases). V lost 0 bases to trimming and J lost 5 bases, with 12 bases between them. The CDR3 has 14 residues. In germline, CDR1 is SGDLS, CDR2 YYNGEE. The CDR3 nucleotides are TGTGCCAGCAGCGTAGGGACTAGGGGGGACGAGCAGTACTTC. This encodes CASSVGTRGDEQYF.

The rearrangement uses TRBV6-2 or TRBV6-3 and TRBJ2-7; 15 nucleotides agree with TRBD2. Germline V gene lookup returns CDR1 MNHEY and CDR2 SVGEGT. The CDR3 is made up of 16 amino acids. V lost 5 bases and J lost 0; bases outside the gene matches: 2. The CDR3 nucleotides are TGTGCCAGCAGTGGGACTAGCGGGAGGTCCTCCTACGAGCAGTACTTC. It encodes CASSGTSGRSSYEQYF.

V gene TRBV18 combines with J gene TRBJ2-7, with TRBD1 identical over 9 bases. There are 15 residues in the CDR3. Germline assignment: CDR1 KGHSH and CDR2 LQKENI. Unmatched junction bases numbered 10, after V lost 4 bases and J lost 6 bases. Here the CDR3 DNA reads TGTGCCAGCTCACAAGCACCACAGGGGGCACGCGAGCAGTACTTC. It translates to CASSQAPQGAREQYF.

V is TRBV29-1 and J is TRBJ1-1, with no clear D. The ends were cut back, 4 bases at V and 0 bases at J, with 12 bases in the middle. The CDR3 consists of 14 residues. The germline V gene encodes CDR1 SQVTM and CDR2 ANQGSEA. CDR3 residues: CSVVDGGMNTEAFF. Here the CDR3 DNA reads TGCAGCGTTGTCGATGGAGGAATGAACACTGAAGCTTTCTTT.

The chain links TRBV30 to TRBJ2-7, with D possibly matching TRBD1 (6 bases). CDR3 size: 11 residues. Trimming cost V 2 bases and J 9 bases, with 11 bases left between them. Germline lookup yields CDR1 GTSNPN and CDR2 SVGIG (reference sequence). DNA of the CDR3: TGTGCCTGGAGTTCGTCCAGGGGGCAGTACTTC. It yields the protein CAWSSSRGQYF.

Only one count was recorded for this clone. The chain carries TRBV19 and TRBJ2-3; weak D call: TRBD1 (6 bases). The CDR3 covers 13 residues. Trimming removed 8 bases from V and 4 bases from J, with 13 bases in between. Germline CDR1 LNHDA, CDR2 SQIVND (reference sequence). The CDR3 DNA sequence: TGTGCCAGTTCGACAGGCTCCGCAGATACGCAGTATTTT. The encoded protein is CASSTGSADTQYF.

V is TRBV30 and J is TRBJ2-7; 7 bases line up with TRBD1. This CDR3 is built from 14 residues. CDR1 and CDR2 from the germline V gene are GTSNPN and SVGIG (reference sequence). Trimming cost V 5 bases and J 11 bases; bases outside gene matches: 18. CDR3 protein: CAWAAAQGPLHKYF. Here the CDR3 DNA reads TGTGCCTGGGCCGCCGCACAGGGGCCTCTACATAAGTACTTC.

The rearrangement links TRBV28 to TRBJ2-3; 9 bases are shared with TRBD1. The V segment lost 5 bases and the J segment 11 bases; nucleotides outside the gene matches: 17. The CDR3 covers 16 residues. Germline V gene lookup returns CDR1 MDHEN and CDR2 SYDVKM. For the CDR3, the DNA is TGTGCCAGCAGTCCGGGACAGGGCTCCTTTTTAGTGGGGCAGTATTTT. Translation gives CASSPGQGSFLVGQYF.

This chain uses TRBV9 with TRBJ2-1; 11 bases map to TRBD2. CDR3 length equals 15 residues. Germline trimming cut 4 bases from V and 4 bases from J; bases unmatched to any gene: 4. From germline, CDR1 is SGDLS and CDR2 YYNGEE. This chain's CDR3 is CASSPTSGGYNEQFF. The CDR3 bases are TGTGCCAGCAGCCCCACTAGCGGGGGATACAATGAGCAGTTCTTC.

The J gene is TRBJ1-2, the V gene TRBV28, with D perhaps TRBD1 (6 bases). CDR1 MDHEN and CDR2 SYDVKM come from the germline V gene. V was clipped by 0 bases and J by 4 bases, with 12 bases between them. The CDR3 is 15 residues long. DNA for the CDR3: TGTGCCAGCAGTTTATGGCCAGGGGATGGCTATGGCTACACCTTC. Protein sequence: CASSLWPGDGYGYTF.

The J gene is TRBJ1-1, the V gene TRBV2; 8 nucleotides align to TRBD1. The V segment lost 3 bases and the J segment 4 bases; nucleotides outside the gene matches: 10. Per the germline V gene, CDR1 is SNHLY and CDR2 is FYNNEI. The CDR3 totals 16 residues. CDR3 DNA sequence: TGTGCCAGCAGTGATGGGCAGGGGGCTATCGGCACTGAAGCTTTCTTT. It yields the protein CASSDGQGAIGTEAFF.

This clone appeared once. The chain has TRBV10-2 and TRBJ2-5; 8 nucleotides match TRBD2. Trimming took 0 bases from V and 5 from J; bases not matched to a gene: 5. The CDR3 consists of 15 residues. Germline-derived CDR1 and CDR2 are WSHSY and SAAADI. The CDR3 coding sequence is TGCGCCAGCAGTGAGTCCCGTAGCGGGGTCGAGACCCAGTACTTC. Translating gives CASSESRSGVETQYF.

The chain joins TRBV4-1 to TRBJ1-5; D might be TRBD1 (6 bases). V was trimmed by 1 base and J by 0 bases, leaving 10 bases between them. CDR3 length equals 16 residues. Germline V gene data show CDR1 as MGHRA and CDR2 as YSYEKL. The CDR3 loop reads CASSQVGAYSNQPQHF. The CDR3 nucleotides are TGCGCCAGCAGCCAAGTGGGGGCCTATAGCAATCAGCCCCAGCATTTT.

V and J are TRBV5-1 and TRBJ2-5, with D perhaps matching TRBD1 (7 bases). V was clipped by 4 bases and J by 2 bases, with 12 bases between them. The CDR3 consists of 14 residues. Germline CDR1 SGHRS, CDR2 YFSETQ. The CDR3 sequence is CASSAGQWQETQYF. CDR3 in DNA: TGCGCCAGCAGCGCGGGACAGTGGCAAGAGACCCAGTACTTC.

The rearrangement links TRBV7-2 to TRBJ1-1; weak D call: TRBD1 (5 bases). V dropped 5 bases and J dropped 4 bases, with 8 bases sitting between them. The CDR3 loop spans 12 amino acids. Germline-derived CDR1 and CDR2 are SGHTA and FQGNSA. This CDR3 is CASSRTPTEAFF. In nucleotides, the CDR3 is TGTGCCAGCAGCAGGACACCCACTGAAGCTTTCTTT.

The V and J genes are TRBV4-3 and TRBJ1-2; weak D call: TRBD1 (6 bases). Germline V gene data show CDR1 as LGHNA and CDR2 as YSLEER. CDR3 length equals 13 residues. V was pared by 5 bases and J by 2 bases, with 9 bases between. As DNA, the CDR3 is TGCGCCAGCAGCTATGGACAGAACTATGGCTACACCTTC. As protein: CASSYGQNYGYTF.

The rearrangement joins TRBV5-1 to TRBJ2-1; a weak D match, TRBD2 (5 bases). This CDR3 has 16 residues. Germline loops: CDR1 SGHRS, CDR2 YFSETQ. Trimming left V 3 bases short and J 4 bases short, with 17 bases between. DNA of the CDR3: TGCGCCAGCAGCTCCCAGGACGGGGTGATGTACAATGAGCAGTTCTTC. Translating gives CASSSQDGVMYNEQFF.

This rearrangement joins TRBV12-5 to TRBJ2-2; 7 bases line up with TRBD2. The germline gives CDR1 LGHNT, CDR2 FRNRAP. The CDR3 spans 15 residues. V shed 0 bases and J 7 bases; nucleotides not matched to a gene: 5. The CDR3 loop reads CASGLVRGEGGELFF. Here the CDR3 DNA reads TGTGCTAGTGGTTTGGTTCGCGGGGAGGGCGGGGAGCTGTTTTTT.

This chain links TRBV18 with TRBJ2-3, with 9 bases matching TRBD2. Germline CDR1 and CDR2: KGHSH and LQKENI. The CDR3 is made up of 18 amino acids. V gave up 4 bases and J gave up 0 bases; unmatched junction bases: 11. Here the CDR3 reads CASSHTNLAGSSTDTQYF. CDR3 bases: TGTGCCAGCTCACACACCAATCTAGCGGGAAGCAGCACAGATACGCAGTATTTT.

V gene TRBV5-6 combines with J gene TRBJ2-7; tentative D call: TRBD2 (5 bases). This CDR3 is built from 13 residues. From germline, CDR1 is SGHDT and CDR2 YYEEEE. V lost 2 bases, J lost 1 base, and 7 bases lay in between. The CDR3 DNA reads TGTGCCAGCAGCTTCGGGGTTTCCTACGAGCAGTACTTC. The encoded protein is CASSFGVSYEQYF.